This record covers a single T cell receptor (beta chain). This specimen comes from a study of Graves' ophthalmopathy and Graves' hyperthyroidism. The CDR3 runs to 14 residues. CDR1 is SEHNR and CDR2 is FQNEAQ in the germline V gene (reference sequence). V lost 3 bases and J 5 bases, leaving 14 bases between the germline ends. RNA transcripts were the template, and TCR beta CDR3 regions were amplified from them. Following a first-round RT-PCR that used HTBI primers, a second-round multiplex PCR was carried out. Each CDR3 protein is one row after TCRdb ran MiXCR on the multiplex PCR reads. In the table there are about 740,000 distinct CDR3 sequences, 40% of which are singletons.

This sequence originates from an adult man with Graves' ophthalmopathy. The V call is TRBV7-9, the J call TRBJ2-7; D may be TRBD1 (5 bases). Sequencing was performed on peripheral blood. The CDR3 spells CASSLVGELNEQYF. In DNA form, the CDR3 reads TGTGCCAGCAGCTTGGTAGGGGAACTTAACGAGCAGTACTTC.